Listed here are 7 T cell receptor beta chains from one sample, sequenced in a study of blood T cell repertoires in COVID-19. Assay used: immunoSEQ multiplex PCR; TCRdb lists only in-frame clones, some missing. Among 150,000 or so clones listed, 70% to 85% were seen once. Sequences were obtained from peripheral blood. The receptors here all came from a man aged 55 to 70 with COVID-19, enrolled during active disease.

The chain carries TRBV7-3 and TRBJ1-1, with 7 nucleotides matching TRBD1. This CDR3 comprises 19 residues. The V segment lost 1 base and the J segment 1 base; nucleotides outside the gene matches: 15. CDR1 is SGHTA, CDR2 FQGTGA, per germline. The CDR3 here is CASSLKTGGTGTANTEAFF. The CDR3 DNA reads TGTGCCAGCAGCTTAAAAACTGGGGGGACCGGGACAGCGAACACTGAAGCTTTCTTT.

CDR3 bases: TGTGCCAGCAGCTCCAACACAGCGGGCCTCACAGATACGCAGTATTTT. Its translation: CASSSNTAGLTDTQYF. The chain is built from TRBV7-6 and TRBJ2-3; TRBD2 might be the D (6 bases). Germline V CDR1 and CDR2: SGHVS, FNYEAQ. The V end was cut by 4 bases, the J end by 2 bases, with 16 bases between. The CDR3 sequence is 16 residues long. Looking up the rest from reference TRBV7-6 and TRBJ2-3 gives the full variable domain: GAGVSQSPRYKVTKRGQDVALRCDPISGHVSLYWYRQALGQGPEFLTYFNYEAQQDKSGLPNDRFSAERPEGSISTLTIQRTEQRDSAMYRCASSSNTAGLTDTQYFGPGTRLTVL.

The rearrangement links TRBV11-2 to TRBJ1-5; TRBD1 agrees at 7 bases. The CDR3 is made up of 14 amino acids. V dropped 5 bases and J dropped 4; count of bases not matched to a gene: 5. Germline V gene lookup returns CDR1 SGHAT and CDR2 FQNNGV. The CDR3 region is CASSPRQGNQPQHF. The CDR3 bases are TGTGCCAGCAGCCCCCGACAGGGTAATCAGCCCCAGCATTTT.

This sequence joins TRBV7-2 and TRBJ1-2; D perhaps matches TRBD1 (6 bases). Germline CDR1 is SGHTA and CDR2 is FQGNSA. The CDR3 covers 13 residues. V lost 1 base to trimming and J lost 6 bases, with 9 bases between them. DNA of the CDR3: TGTGCCAGCAGCTTAGACAGGGTGGATGGCTACACCTTC. Residues: CASSLDRVDGYTF.

The chain is built from TRBV7-9 and TRBJ2-7; tentative D call: TRBD2 (5 bases). Trimming took 6 bases from V and 0 from J, leaving 15 bases between them. CDR1 is SEHNR and CDR2 is FQNEAQ in the germline V gene (reference sequence). The CDR3 loop spans 15 amino acids. The CDR3 loop is CASRASGVGSYEQYF. CDR3 DNA: TGTGCCAGCAGGGCCTCCGGGGTCGGCTCCTACGAGCAGTACTTC.

The genes are TRBV9 and TRBJ1-5; 10 positions match TRBD1. The CDR3 consists of 17 residues. Trimming removed 6 bases from V and 4 bases from J; junction bases left unmatched: 13. The germline V gene has CDR1 SGDLS and CDR2 YYNGEE. DNA of the CDR3: TGTGCCAGCACCCACCCCCTAAGGACAGGGGGGAATCAGCCCCAGCATTTT. It codes for CASTHPLRTGGNQPQHF.

The chain has TRBV13 and TRBJ1-2; a possible D gene is TRBD1 (6 bases). Per germline, CDR1 PRHDT and CDR2 FYEKMQ (reference sequence). V was pared by 5 bases and J by 2 bases, with 12 bases between. CDR3 length: 14 residues. CDR3 in amino acids: CASSGRGINYGYTF. In DNA, the CDR3 is TGTGCCAGCAGCGGAAGGGGGATAAACTATGGCTACACCTTC.